The 21 T cell receptor beta chains below all came from one sample that was sequenced in a study of Graves' ophthalmopathy and Graves' hyperthyroidism. From RNA, the CDR3 regions of TCR beta chains were amplified and sequenced. First-round RT-PCR with HTBI primers preceded a second-round multiplex PCR. TCRdb itself ran the multiplex PCR reads through MiXCR, one entry per CDR3 protein. The data show about 480,000 distinct CDR3 sequences, about 15% seen once. The sequencing sample was made of blood. The source is a woman in her thirties with Graves' ophthalmopathy.

Many counts were recorded for this clonotype. The genes are TRBV24-1 and TRBJ2-2; 13 bases line up with TRBD2. Trimming cost V 2 bases and J 4 bases; bases outside gene matches: 3. Germline V gives CDR1 KGHDR, CDR2 SFDVKD. The CDR3 has 17 residues. CDR3 in DNA: TGTGCCACCAGTGATTCCGGGACTAGCGGGATCACCGGGGAGCTGTTTTTT. Amino acid sequence: CATSDSGTSGITGELFF.

This clonotype has a count of ten or more. The chain carries TRBV7-8 and TRBJ1-2; D is possibly TRBD1 (5 bases). The CDR3 length is 14 residues. V gave up 2 bases and J gave up 7 bases, with 14 bases separating them. Germline V gene sequence: CDR1 SGHVS, CDR2 FQNEAQ. As DNA, the CDR3 is TGTGCCAGCAGCTTAAGGGGCGGGGATTCTGGCTACACCTTC. Protein: CASSLRGGDSGYTF.

This clonotype was detected only a few times. This chain connects TRBV28 to TRBJ2-2, with D unclear. The CDR3 is 14 amino acids. Looked up from germline, CDR1 is MDHEN and CDR2 is SYDVKM. Trimming shortened V by 3 bases and J by 5 bases, and 10 bases separated the two germline ends. CDR3 coding DNA: TGTGCCAGCAGTTTCTATGAGGTGACCGGGGAGCTGTTTTTT. Residues: CASSFYEVTGELFF.

This clonotype showed up many times. The chain is built from TRBV2 and TRBJ2-2; 10 nucleotides line up with TRBD2. The germline V gene has CDR1 SNHLY and CDR2 FYNNEI. The CDR3 sequence is 15 residues long. V shed 7 bases and J 6 bases; nucleotides not matched to a gene: 8. The CDR3 DNA sequence: TGTGCCAGCATATTGGGACTAGCGTTCTCCGGGGAGCTGTTTTTT. Encoded protein: CASILGLAFSGELFF. The full variable domain, in which reference TRBV2 and TRBJ2-2 provide the parts outside the CDR3, is EPEVTQTPSHQVTQMGQEVILRCVPISNHLYFYWYRQILGQKVEFLVSFYNNEISEKSEIFDDQFSVERPDGSNFTLKIRSTKLEDSAMYFCASILGLAFSGELFFGEGSRLTVL.

The chain joins TRBV4-1 to TRBJ2-5, with a possible D match to TRBD1 (6 bases). The CDR3 is made up of 16 amino acids. Germline CDR1 MGHRA, CDR2 YSYEKL. Trimming cost V 0 bases and J 0 bases, with 11 bases left between them. CDR3 DNA: TGCGCCAGCAGCCAAGAAGGGGGTTCGGACCAAGAGACCCAGTACTTC. This codes for CASSQEGGSDQETQYF.

The chain combines TRBV19 with TRBJ2-7, with TRBD1 identical over 9 bases. The CDR3 totals 14 residues. After removal of 7 bases from V and 6 bases from J, the junction contained 10 bases not matched to a gene. Germline CDR1 LNHDA, CDR2 SQIVND (reference sequence). CDR3 protein: CASNSGTGRGEQYF. CDR3 sequence (DNA): TGTGCCAGTAATTCCGGGACAGGGCGCGGCGAGCAGTACTTC.

This clonotype appeared many times. V usage is TRBV14 and J usage is TRBJ1-1, with D possibly matching TRBD1 (6 bases). CDR3 length: 13 amino acids. V was pared by 4 bases and J by 6 bases, with 12 bases between. Germline CDR1 is SGHDN and CDR2 is FVKESK. CDR3 amino acids: CASSLTQGSEAFF. CDR3 nucleotides: TGTGCCAGCAGCCTAACGCAGGGGTCTGAAGCTTTCTTT.

This clonotype came up many times. The genes are TRBV28 and TRBJ1-5; D may be TRBD1 (5 bases). The germline gives CDR1 MDHEN, CDR2 SYDVKM. Trimming shortened V by 8 bases and J by 3 bases, and 26 bases separated the two germline ends. The CDR3 is 18 amino acids. CDR3: CASRYPRDAKGTNQPQHF. DNA for the CDR3: TGTGCCAGCCGGTACCCCCGGGACGCAAAAGGGACCAATCAGCCCCAGCATTTT.

This clonotype was observed at least ten times. The chain links TRBV7-3 to TRBJ1-1; D uncertain. This CDR3 is 14 amino acids long. V was cut by 5 bases and J by 0 bases, with 10 bases left in between. Germline loops: CDR1 SGHTA, CDR2 FQGTGA. The CDR3 sequence is CASSQDGLNTEAFF. CDR3 nucleotide sequence: TGTGCCAGCAGCCAGGACGGCTTGAACACTGAAGCTTTCTTT.

This chain uses TRBV28 with TRBJ1-1, with unresolved D. Germline V lookup: CDR1 MDHEN, CDR2 SYDVKM. The CDR3 loop spans 12 amino acids. Trimming stripped 2 bases from V and 8 bases from J, with 9 bases between. CDR3 nucleotide sequence: TGTGCCAGCAGTTTAGGAACCAGCGAAGCTTTCTTT. Translation: CASSLGTSEAFF. Full variable domain (remainder filled in from reference TRBV28 and TRBJ1-1): DVKVTQSSRYLVKRTGEKVFLECVQDMDHENMFWYRQDPGLGLRLIYFSYDVKMKEKGDIPEGYSVSREKKERFSLILESASTNQTSMYLCASSLGTSEAFFGQGTRLTVV.

This clonotype was recorded many times. The V and J genes are TRBV28 and TRBJ2-5, with D uncertain. The CDR3 sequence is 13 residues long. Germline V gene data show CDR1 as MDHEN and CDR2 as SYDVKM. V gave up 5 bases and J gave up 5 bases, with 12 bases separating them. The CDR3 DNA follows: TGTGCCAGCAGTCCCCCCGTGGGGGAGACCCAGTACTTC. It yields the protein CASSPPVGETQYF.

The V gene is TRBV4-1, the J gene TRBJ2-3; D gene unclear. Per germline, CDR1 MGHRA and CDR2 YSYEKL. The germline V and J ends were trimmed by 4 bases and 2 bases, with 10 bases remaining between them. CDR3 length: 14 residues. CDR3 bases: TGCGCCAGCAGCCCTCGGGCCTCCACAGATACGCAGTATTTT. Amino acids: CASSPRASTDTQYF.

This clonotype was seen ten or more times. The J gene is TRBJ1-5, the V gene TRBV28; the D is unclear. Germline lookup yields CDR1 MDHEN and CDR2 SYDVKM. Trimming cost V 3 bases and J 0 bases, with 18 bases left between them. The CDR3 is 18 residues long. The CDR3 is CASSLSPGRENSNQPQHF. In nucleotides, the CDR3 is TGTGCCAGCAGTTTGAGTCCCGGGAGAGAAAATAGCAATCAGCCCCAGCATTTT.

This clonotype was seen just once. One end of the junction fails to match germline, which may point to a read error. This chain uses TRBV11-2 with TRBJ2-2, with 7 bases aligning to TRBD1. From germline, CDR1 is SGHAT and CDR2 FQNNGV. The CDR3 runs to 17 residues. CDR3 DNA: TGTCCCAGCAGCAGTCAATCTCGGACAGGAGGCACCGGGGAGCTGTTTTTT. Translated: CPSSSQSRTGGTGELFF.

This clonotype was seen a few times. Relative to the germline gene, one junction end is altered; a read error may explain this. The chain employs TRBV30 and TRBJ1-1, with D possibly being TRBD1 (5 bases). This CDR3 has 15 amino acids. In germline, CDR1 is GTSNPN, CDR2 SVGIG (reference sequence). For the CDR3, the DNA is TGTGCCTGGAGTTTTCAGGCGTCGGTGGACACTGAAACTTTCTTT. Protein sequence: CAWSFQASVDTETFF.

There are many counts of this clonotype. The chain links TRBV9 to TRBJ1-1, with TRBD1 matching 9 bases. V gave up 3 bases and J gave up 5 bases; unmatched junction bases: 11. Germline assignment: CDR1 SGDLS and CDR2 YYNGEE. This CDR3 spans 16 amino acids. For the CDR3, the DNA is TGTGCCAGCAGCGGAGAGAGACAGGGGGTGGAAACTGAAGCTTTCTTT. Amino acid sequence: CASSGERQGVETEAFF.

This clonotype was observed once. The chain employs TRBV19 and TRBJ1-1; possibly TRBD1 for D (6 bases). The CDR3 runs to 13 residues. The germline V gene encodes CDR1 LNHDA and CDR2 SQIVND (reference sequence). Trimming left V 6 bases short and J 7 bases short, with 15 bases between. The CDR3: CASSRTGYGEAFF. For the CDR3, the DNA is TGTGCCAGTAGCCGCACAGGGTATGGTGAAGCTTTCTTT. Looking up the rest from reference TRBV19 and TRBJ1-1 gives the full variable domain: DGGITQSPKYLFRKEGQNVTLSCEQNLNHDAMYWYRQDPGQGLRLIYYSQIVNDFQKGDIAEGYSVSREKKESFPLTVTSAQKNPTAFYLCASSRTGYGEAFFGQGTRLTVV.

This clonotype was found many times. The CDR3 is CASSLRVGTGNTEAFF. DNA of the CDR3: TGTGCCAGCAGTTTAAGGGTTGGGACAGGGAACACTGAAGCTTTCTTT. The V and J genes are TRBV28 and TRBJ1-1; 8 bases are a match to TRBD1. J lost 1 base, V lost 2 bases, and 6 bases had no gene match. The CDR3 sequence is 16 residues long. Germline loops: CDR1 MDHEN, CDR2 SYDVKM. Full variable domain (rest looked up from reference TRBV28 and TRBJ1-1): DVKVTQSSRYLVKRTGEKVFLECVQDMDHENMFWYRQDPGLGLRLIYFSYDVKMKEKGDIPEGYSVSREKKERFSLILESASTNQTSMYLCASSLRVGTGNTEAFFGQGTRLTVV.

This clonotype appeared many times. The chain employs TRBV6-5 and TRBJ2-5, with TRBD2 as a possible D gene (6 bases). Germline V CDR1 and CDR2: MNHEY, SVGAGI. This CDR3 region has 14 residues. The ends were cut back, 8 bases at V and 3 bases at J, with 16 bases in the middle. CDR3 sequence reads: CASPDYRVEETQYF. The CDR3 DNA sequence: TGTGCCAGCCCGGACTATAGGGTGGAAGAGACCCAGTACTTC.

The rearrangement links TRBV6-5 to TRBJ1-2, with 12 bases aligning to TRBD1. The CDR3 is 14 residues long. Germline trimming cut 4 bases from V and 5 bases from J; bases unmatched to any gene: 2. Germline V gene lookup returns CDR1 MNHEY and CDR2 SVGAGI. CDR3 sequence: CASSWDRGQYGYTF. The CDR3, as DNA: TGTGCCAGCAGTTGGGACAGGGGGCAATATGGCTACACCTTC.

This clonotype has a handful of counts. The V call is TRBV6-1, the J call TRBJ2-5, with 9 bases identical to TRBD1. V dropped 6 bases and J dropped 5; count of bases not matched to a gene: 10. CDR1 is MNHNS and CDR2 is SASEGT in the germline V gene. This CDR3 spans 15 amino acids. In nucleotides, the CDR3 is TGTGCCAGCAGCGAGGGGGACAGGGATGTGGAGACCCAGTACTTC. Encoded protein: CASSEGDRDVETQYF.